This TCR beta chain emerged from a study of technical replicates of blood from several donors. The V and J ends lost 8 bases and 4 bases, in that order; junction bases with no gene match: 6. Germline V CDR1 and CDR2: SQVTM, ANQGSEA. This CDR3 comprises 14 residues. Data came from immunoSEQ multiplex PCR; TCRdb stores just in-frame clones and leaves some out. Of roughly 14,000 clones listed, 85% to 90% were seen once; the top ten hold 12%. The table lists this clone with a count of one. The V gene is TRBV29-1, the J gene TRBJ2-3, with 13 bases identical to TRBD2. The sample comprised PBMCs. This TCR was sampled from a human donor in good health. The CDR3 nucleotides read TGCAGCTCCGGACTAGCGGGGGCCGCAGATACGCAGTATTTT. Translated, it gives CSSGLAGAADTQYF.